One and the same sample provided the 23 T cell receptor beta chains below, sequenced in a study of shared clonotypes between healthy human individuals. Assay: immunoSEQ multiplex PCR; the TCRdb copy retains only in-frame clones and omits some. Here the sample spans roughly 2.2 million clones, more than 80% being singletons. Sequencing used naive CD4+ T cells from PBMCs. Noted subset: CD45RA+ positively selected. These receptors came from a man between 18 and 29 years old in good health. Some clones in this sample may be carry-over from other donors' samples.

As regards this clone: Additional DNA sequences in this sample encode the identical CDR3. The J gene is TRBJ2-1, the V gene TRBV7-9, with TRBD2 identical over 11 bases. J lost 3 bases, V lost 1 base, and 2 bases had no gene match. Germline-derived CDR1 and CDR2 are SEHNR and FQNEAQ (reference sequence). This CDR3 spans 16 amino acids. In DNA form, the CDR3 reads TGTGCCAGCAGCTTAGGCCTAGCGGGAGGCTACAATGAGCAGTTCTTC. It encodes CASSLGLAGGYNEQFF. The complete variable domain, with remaining parts taken from reference TRBV7-9 and TRBJ2-1, reads DTGVSQNPRHKITKRGQNVTFRCDPISEHNRLYWYRQTLGQGPEFLTYFQNEAQLEKSRLLSDRFSAERPKGSFSTLEIQRTEQGDSAMYLCASSLGLAGGYNEQFFGPGTRLTVL.

The rearrangement uses TRBV5-4 and TRBJ1-1, with a weak D call TRBD1 (6 bases). The CDR3 sequence is 14 residues long. V lost 2 bases to trimming and J lost 1 base, with 9 bases between them. Germline values: CDR1 SGHNT, CDR2 YYREEE (reference sequence). This CDR3 is CASSFGGSNTEAFF. CDR3 DNA: TGTGCCAGCAGCTTCGGGGGCTCGAACACTGAAGCTTTCTTT.

J is TRBJ1-4 and V is TRBV9, with D possibly being TRBD1 (5 bases). The V and J ends lost 2 bases and 7 bases respectively, with 18 bases between them. CDR3 length: 16 amino acids. CDR1 is SGDLS and CDR2 is YYNGEE in the germline V gene. CDR3 residues: CASSVQGAHGREKLFF. CDR3 sequence (DNA): TGTGCCAGCAGCGTCCAGGGAGCACACGGACGTGAAAAACTGTTTTTT.

The chain links TRBV27 to TRBJ2-7; the D is unclear. Trimming shortened V by 3 bases and J by 6 bases, and 21 bases separated the two germline ends. The CDR3 covers 16 residues. Germline V lookup: CDR1 MNHEY, CDR2 SMNVEV (reference sequence). The CDR3 here is CASSFSAGLVTGEQYF. CDR3 bases: TGTGCCAGCAGTTTCTCCGCTGGGCTAGTAACGGGCGAGCAGTACTTC.

This clone has only one observation. The chain couples TRBV7-9 to TRBJ1-1; D not certain. V lost 7 bases to trimming and J lost 0 bases, with 9 bases between them. This CDR3 is 13 amino acids long. In germline, CDR1 is SEHNR, CDR2 FQNEAQ (reference sequence). CDR3 region: CASTQVVNTEAFF. The CDR3 DNA reads TGTGCCAGCACCCAGGTGGTGAACACTGAAGCTTTCTTT.

V is TRBV11-2 and J is TRBJ2-7, with D unclear. Germline loops: CDR1 SGHAT, CDR2 FQNNGV. The ends were cut back, 0 bases at V and 5 bases at J, with 8 bases in the middle. CDR3 size: 13 residues. CDR3 sequence reads: CASSLDRSDEQYF. The DNA of the CDR3 is TGTGCCAGCAGCTTAGATCGAAGCGACGAGCAGTACTTC.

Details on this clone: Other DNA variants within this sample encode the same CDR3. The chain links TRBV7-3 to TRBJ2-1; 7 bases agree with TRBD2. The V segment lost 5 bases and the J segment 3 bases; nucleotides outside the gene matches: 4. In germline, CDR1 is SGHTA, CDR2 FQGTGA. This CDR3 has 14 residues. The CDR3 sequence: CASSPGGSYNEQFF. The CDR3 DNA reads as TGTGCCAGCAGCCCCGGGGGGAGCTACAATGAGCAGTTCTTC.

This chain uses TRBV18 with TRBJ2-1, with D possibly being TRBD2 (5 bases). CDR1 KGHSH and CDR2 LQKENI come from the germline V gene. Trimming cost V 3 bases and J 3 bases, with 9 bases left between them. The CDR3 has 14 amino acids. CDR3 coding DNA: TGTGCCAGCTCACCGGGGAGAGACTACAATGAGCAGTTCTTC. This encodes CASSPGRDYNEQFF.

The genes are TRBV2 and TRBJ1-1; possible D gene TRBD1, 6 bases. Per the germline V gene, CDR1 is SNHLY and CDR2 is FYNNEI. With 7 bases removed from V and 5 bases from J, the gap between germline ends came to 11 bases. The CDR3 extends over 12 amino acids. The DNA of the CDR3 is TGTGCCAGCAAGGGGGGAAGAACTGAAGCTTTCTTT. The encoded protein is CASKGGRTEAFF.

This clone was seen once. The J gene is TRBJ1-1, the V gene TRBV29-1, with D uncertain. The germline V gene has CDR1 SQVTM and CDR2 ANQGSEA. V lost 1 base to trimming and J lost 1 base, with 10 bases between them. This CDR3 contains 14 residues. Here the CDR3 reads CSVEGVNPNTEAFF. Here the CDR3 DNA reads TGCAGCGTTGAAGGGGTGAACCCGAACACTGAAGCTTTCTTT. The full variable domain, in which reference TRBV29-1 and TRBJ1-1 provide the parts outside the CDR3, is SAVISQKPSRDICQRGTSLTIQCQVDSQVTMMFWYRQQPGQSLTLIATANQGSEATYESGFVIDKFPISRPNLTFSTLTVSNMSPEDSSIYLCSVEGVNPNTEAFFGQGTRLTVV.

In this sample, this clone turned up a few times. Other nucleotide sequences in the sample specify the same CDR3. This chain joins TRBV30 and TRBJ1-5; D ambiguous. CDR1 is GTSNPN and CDR2 is SVGIG in the germline V gene (reference sequence). V lost 0 bases to trimming and J lost 0 bases, with 9 bases between them. The CDR3 length is 15 residues. The CDR3 loop reads CAWSVGGNSNQPQHF. The CDR3 DNA is TGTGCCTGGAGTGTAGGAGGGAATAGCAATCAGCCCCAGCATTTT.

The rearrangement joins TRBV7-8 to TRBJ2-1; a weak D match, TRBD2 (7 bases). Germline values: CDR1 SGHVS, CDR2 FQNEAQ. Trimming removed 5 bases at V and 0 bases at J, with 14 bases between. The CDR3 contains 16 residues. CDR3 in amino acids: CASSPRGAYSYNEQFF. For the CDR3, the DNA is TGTGCCAGCAGCCCCCGGGGGGCCTACTCCTACAATGAGCAGTTCTTC.

This chain uses TRBV18 with TRBJ1-4, with D hard to call. CDR1 and CDR2 from the germline V gene are KGHSH and LQKENI. The CDR3 sequence is 17 residues long. The V end lost 3 bases, the J end lost 5 bases, and 19 bases lay between the germline ends. The CDR3 loop reads CASSPSGQAMRNEKLFF. As DNA, the CDR3 is TGTGCCAGCTCACCTAGCGGGCAGGCTATGAGGAATGAAAAACTGTTTTTT.

J is TRBJ2-3 and V is TRBV9; D might be TRBD1 (5 bases). V lost 0 bases, J lost 6 bases, and 17 bases lay in between. The CDR3 length is 16 residues. Germline V gene sequence: CDR1 SGDLS, CDR2 YYNGEE. The CDR3 spells CASSVDSGNLGDTQYF. The CDR3 DNA follows: TGTGCCAGCAGCGTAGATTCAGGGAACCTTGGGGATACGCAGTATTTT.

This clone was seen more than once but under ten times. The chain employs TRBV27 and TRBJ1-1, with 7 nucleotides matching TRBD1. Germline V gene lookup returns CDR1 MNHEY and CDR2 SMNVEV (reference sequence). Trimming removed 7 bases from V and 6 bases from J; junction bases left unmatched: 14. The CDR3 length is 15 residues. This chain's CDR3 is CASMYQGVALAEAFF. For the CDR3, the DNA is TGTGCCAGCATGTACCAGGGGGTGGCCCTCGCTGAAGCTTTCTTT.

The V and J genes are TRBV7-9 and TRBJ1-1; TRBD1 matches at 7 bases. V lost 5 bases to trimming and J lost 1 base; unmatched junction nucleotides: 10. The CDR3 extends over 16 amino acids. The germline CDR1 and CDR2 sequences are SEHNR and FQNEAQ (reference sequence). The CDR3 spells CASSTRQGGWNTEAFF. DNA for the CDR3: TGTGCCAGCAGCACTCGACAGGGTGGGTGGAACACTGAAGCTTTCTTT.

J is TRBJ1-2 and V is TRBV4-3; TRBD1 matches 10 bases. The germline CDR1 and CDR2 sequences are LGHNA and YSLEER. CDR3 length: 14 residues. The V and J ends lost 1 base and 8 bases, in that order; junction bases with no gene match: 4. CDR3 residues: CASSQATGGLGYTF. The CDR3 nucleotides are TGCGCCAGCAGCCAAGCGACAGGGGGCTTGGGCTACACCTTC.

The V gene is TRBV11-2, the J gene TRBJ1-3; no clear D gene. The V gene lost 5 bases and the J gene lost 2 bases, with 13 bases spanning the gap. The germline gives CDR1 SGHAT, CDR2 FQNNGV. The CDR3 has 15 residues. The CDR3 DNA reads TGTGCCAGCAGCGGCGTCCAGGCGACTGGAAACACCATATATTTT. Its protein is CASSGVQATGNTIYF.

The chain recombines TRBV2 with TRBJ2-1; D tentatively fits TRBD1 or TRBD2 (6 bases each). The germline CDR1 and CDR2 sequences are SNHLY and FYNNEI. The CDR3 is 13 amino acids. Trimming pared 4 bases from V and 7 bases from J, leaving 11 bases between. CDR3 DNA: TGTGCCAGCAGTGTGGAGGGGGAGAATGAGCAGTTCTTC. Its translation: CASSVEGENEQFF.

The rearrangement joins TRBV11-3 to TRBJ2-3; 8 bases are shared with TRBD2. Looked up from germline, CDR1 is SGHNT and CDR2 is YENEEA. V shed 2 bases and J 4 bases; nucleotides not matched to a gene: 11. The CDR3 covers 17 residues. The CDR3 sequence is CASSLSLAEGGADTQYF. In nucleotides, the CDR3 is TGTGCCAGCAGCTTATCACTAGCGGAGGGAGGGGCAGATACGCAGTATTTT.

The V and J genes are TRBV11-2 and TRBJ1-2; 7 nucleotides align to TRBD1. Per the germline V gene, CDR1 is SGHAT and CDR2 is FQNNGV. The CDR3 extends over 16 amino acids. The ends lost 0 bases at V and 7 bases at J; junction bases unmatched: 11. CDR3 sequence (DNA): TGTGCCAGCAGCTTAGATCCGGGAGGGGGCTCGCGTGGCTACACCTTC. Translating gives CASSLDPGGGSRGYTF.

Here the CDR3 reads CASSLPYSGNTIYF. In DNA, the CDR3 is TGCGCCAGCAGCTTGCCCTACTCTGGAAACACCATATATTTT. The gene calls are TRBV5-1 and TRBJ1-3; D unclear. Trimming cost V 1 base and J 0 bases, with 5 bases left between them. CDR1 is SGHRS and CDR2 is YFSETQ in the germline V gene. The CDR3 contains 14 residues.

V and J are TRBV7-2 and TRBJ2-5; TRBD2 matches 8 bases. The CDR3 contains 14 residues. Germline-derived CDR1 and CDR2 are SGHTA and FQGNSA. J gave up 1 base and V 7 bases, and 5 bases lay outside the gene matches. CDR3 sequence: CASTLRGVQETQYF. CDR3 in DNA: TGTGCCAGCACACTGCGGGGGGTCCAAGAGACCCAGTACTTC.